The 30 T cell receptor beta chains below all came from one sample that was sequenced in a study of T-cell reconstitution after alpha-beta-depleted transplantation in children. The library targeted TCRbeta and was prepared with unique molecular identifiers. Each CDR3 protein is one row after TCRdb ran MiXCR on the PCR reads. The sample holds 700,000 to 850,000 distinct CDR3 sequences, 16% seen once. Sequencing was performed on PBMCs, mostly from graft donor cells, taken 360 days after TCRalphabeta/CD19-depleted stem cell transplant. Receptors originate from a male patient younger than 18 who had a stem cell transplant for acute lymphoblastic leukemia, so the T cells may come from the graft donor.

This clonotype was counted at least ten times. V is TRBV7-8 and J is TRBJ2-1; D call uncertain. The CDR3 spans 14 residues. Trimming stripped 5 bases from V and 7 bases from J, with 15 bases between. Germline CDR1 is SGHVS and CDR2 is FQNEAQ. For the CDR3, the DNA is TGTGCCAGCAGCCGGAGTGGTGAACTTAATGAGCAGTTCTTC. Its translation is CASSRSGELNEQFF. Supplemented by reference TRBV7-8 and TRBJ2-1, the full variable domain reads GAGVSQSPRYKVAKRGQDVALRCDPISGHVSLFWYQQALGQGPEFLTYFQNEAQLDKSGLPSDRFFAERPEGSVSTLKIQRTQQEDSAVYLCASSRSGELNEQFFGPGTRLTVL.

The genes are TRBV20-1 and TRBJ2-7, with 7 nucleotides matching TRBD1. V trimming: 4 bases; J trimming: 1 base; junction bases outside the gene matches: 4. CDR3 length: 13 amino acids. CDR1 is DFQATT and CDR2 is SNEGSKA in the germline V gene (reference sequence). The CDR3 spells CSAIRDSSYEQYF. In nucleotides, the CDR3 is TGCAGTGCTATTAGGGACAGTTCCTACGAGCAGTACTTC.

The chain employs TRBV20-1 and TRBJ2-1; TRBD1 might be the D (6 bases). Germline V gene data show CDR1 as DFQATT and CDR2 as SNEGSKA (reference sequence). The CDR3 runs 16 residues. The ends were cut back, 3 bases at V and 3 bases at J, with 18 bases in the middle. In DNA, the CDR3 is TGCAGTGCTAGGAGCTGGACAGTTTTGGGCTACAATGAGCAGTTCTTC. It specifies CSARSWTVLGYNEQFF.

There are a few counts of this clonotype. The chain links TRBV30 to TRBJ2-7, with 9 bases that match TRBD2. Germline CDR1 is GTSNPN and CDR2 is SVGIG (reference sequence). Trimming cost V 3 bases and J 1 base; bases outside gene matches: 4. This CDR3 has 14 residues. The CDR3 nucleotides read TGTGCCTGGAGCTTGACTAGCGGATCCTACGAGCAGTACTTC. It codes for CAWSLTSGSYEQYF.

The chain carries TRBV27 and TRBJ2-7; no firm D call. V was clipped by 2 bases and J by 0 bases, with 11 bases between them. The CDR3 is 15 amino acids. Per the germline V gene, CDR1 is MNHEY and CDR2 is SMNVEV (reference sequence). Here the CDR3 reads CASSLSWDSSYEQYF. CDR3 in DNA: TGTGCCAGCAGTTTAAGTTGGGATAGCTCCTACGAGCAGTACTTC.

Regarding this clonotype: A much larger clone differs from this one at a single base, so this may be a read error. V usage is TRBV12-3 or TRBV12-4 and J usage is TRBJ2-7; the D is unclear. V lost 6 bases, J lost 2 bases, and 8 bases lay in between. This CDR3 contains 12 residues. CDR3 sequence (DNA): TGTGCCAGCAGCGCCTCGACCTACGAGCAGTACTTC. Amino acid sequence: CASSASTYEQYF.

This clonotype was seen more than once but under ten times. The chain combines TRBV11-2 with TRBJ1-6; D may be TRBD1 (5 bases). The V end was cut by 0 bases, the J end by 7 bases, with 13 bases between. This CDR3 has 16 amino acids. Germline V lookup: CDR1 SGHAT, CDR2 FQNNGV. CDR3 residues: CASSLDRAGLNSPLHF. DNA of the CDR3: TGTGCCAGCAGCTTAGATCGGGCAGGGCTCAATTCACCCCTCCACTTT.

This clonotype was counted many times. The V and J genes are TRBV28 and TRBJ2-5; 7 bases line up with TRBD1. Germline CDR1 reads MDHEN; CDR2 reads SYDVKM. Trimming at V came to 9 bases and at J to 5 bases, leaving 9 bases not matched to a gene. The CDR3 contains 13 residues. CDR3 sequence: CASTLQGPETQYF. DNA of the CDR3: TGTGCCAGTACCTTACAGGGGCCGGAGACCCAGTACTTC.

The genes are TRBV27 and TRBJ1-1, with 8 nucleotides matching TRBD1. From germline, CDR1 is MNHEY and CDR2 SMNVEV (reference sequence). This CDR3 region has 12 residues. V shed 6 bases, J shed 8 bases, and the junction held 5 bases outside the gene matches. The DNA for the CDR3 is TGTGCCAGCAGCCACAGGGGGGGAGAAGCTTTCTTT. Translation: CASSHRGGEAFF.

The chain recombines TRBV19 with TRBJ2-1; D perhaps matches TRBD2 (6 bases). This CDR3 region has 15 residues. CDR1 LNHDA and CDR2 SQIVND come from the germline V gene (reference sequence). V was clipped by 5 bases and J by 4 bases, with 15 bases between them. The chain's CDR3 is CASSGAAGTYNEQFF. The CDR3 DNA is TGTGCCAGTAGTGGAGCGGCAGGGACTTACAATGAGCAGTTCTTC.

This clonotype has a handful of counts. The V and J genes are TRBV21-1 and TRBJ2-7; TRBD1, as called in the table, went unchecked against the DNA. TRBV21-1 represents a pseudogene. This CDR3 has 15 residues. The CDR3 loop is CASSKVIRDRYEQYF. CDR3 sequence (DNA): TGTGCCAGCAGCAAAGTCATCCGGGACCGCTACGAGCAGTACTTC.

This clonotype was detected only a few times. The CDR3 loop is CASSVDRGSGNTIYF. CDR3 in DNA: TGCGCCAGCAGCGTGGACAGGGGATCAGGAAACACCATATATTTT. The chain couples TRBV5-1 to TRBJ1-3; 9 positions agree with TRBD1. V trimming: 4 bases; J trimming: 4 bases; junction bases outside the gene matches: 6. The CDR3 runs 15 residues. Per the germline V gene, CDR1 is SGHRS and CDR2 is YFSETQ.

The chain combines TRBV18 with TRBJ2-3; 7 bases match TRBD1. This CDR3 region has 15 residues. Trimming at V came to 4 bases and at J to 2 bases, leaving 6 bases not matched to a gene. From germline, CDR1 is KGHSH and CDR2 LQKENI. The CDR3 spells CASSLGQLATDTQYF. As DNA, the CDR3 is TGTGCCAGCTCACTGGGACAGCTTGCCACAGATACGCAGTATTTT. Drawing the rest from reference TRBV18 and TRBJ2-3, the complete variable domain is NAGVMQNPRHLVRRRGQEARLRCSPMKGHSHVYWYRQLPEEGLKFMVYLQKENIIDESGMPKERFSAEFPKEGPSILRIQQVVRGDSAAYFCASSLGQLATDTQYFGPGTRLTVL.

Only a few counts were recorded for this clonotype. The chain uses TRBV5-6 and TRBJ2-3; 10 nucleotides align to TRBD2. J was trimmed by 4 bases and V by 0 bases; bases with no gene match: 5. This CDR3 is 16 amino acids long. CDR1 is SGHDT and CDR2 is YYEEEE in the germline V gene. CDR3 sequence reads: CASSLEAGGSPDTQYF. Here the CDR3 DNA reads TGTGCCAGCAGCTTGGAAGCGGGAGGGTCCCCAGATACGCAGTATTTT.

J is TRBJ2-5 and V is TRBV10-3; TRBD2 matches at 7 bases. The CDR3 is made up of 17 amino acids. The ends lost 0 bases at V and 5 bases at J; junction bases unmatched: 12. Germline V CDR1 and CDR2: ENHRY, SYGVKD. CDR3 DNA: TGTGCCATCAGTGAGTCGATACGCGGGGGTAGGATCGAGACCCAGTACTTC. Its translation is CAISESIRGGRIETQYF.

This clonotype was observed a few times. The genes are TRBV10-3 and TRBJ2-1, with 8 positions matching TRBD2. V was pared by 7 bases and J by 0 bases, with 14 bases of the junction left unmatched. Germline values: CDR1 ENHRY, CDR2 SYGVKD. CDR3 length: 18 amino acids. CDR3 in amino acids: CAINGWGRSGSSYNEQFF. The CDR3 nucleotides are TGTGCCATCAATGGGTGGGGGAGGAGCGGGAGCTCCTACAATGAGCAGTTCTTC.

The chain carries TRBV6-1 and TRBJ1-4; TRBD1 might be the D (5 bases). This CDR3 spans 14 amino acids. V shed 5 bases and J shed 5 bases, with 12 bases lying between them. The germline V gene encodes CDR1 MNHNS and CDR2 SASEGT. The CDR3 DNA is TGTGCCAGCAGTAGCAGGGTGCGAAATGAAAAACTGTTTTTT. Translating gives CASSSRVRNEKLFF.

This rearrangement joins TRBV5-1 to TRBJ2-1; 11 bases are shared with TRBD2. The CDR3 totals 16 residues. Losses at the gene ends were 3 bases for V and 4 bases for J; bases not matched to a gene: 6. Germline V gene data show CDR1 as SGHRS and CDR2 as YFSETQ. Here the CDR3 DNA reads TGCGCCAGCAGCTGGGAGACTAGCGGGAAGTACAATGAGCAGTTCTTC. Its translation: CASSWETSGKYNEQFF.

This clonotype was recorded a few times. The chain joins TRBV7-6 to TRBJ1-2; D unclear. This CDR3 comprises 17 residues. Trimming removed 1 base at V and 0 bases at J, with 15 bases between. From germline, CDR1 is SGHVS and CDR2 FNYEAQ. The DNA of the CDR3 is TGTGCCAGCAGCTTAGTTCCAGCCCTCCAAGCTAACTATGGCTACACCTTC. Translation gives CASSLVPALQANYGYTF.

This clonotype was counted at least ten times. V and J are TRBV29-1 and TRBJ2-7; the match to TRBD1 covers 10 bases. CDR1 is SQVTM, CDR2 ANQGSEA, per germline. The CDR3 runs to 13 residues. Trimming removed 5 bases from V and 7 bases from J; junction bases left unmatched: 8. The CDR3 spells CSVTGTGASEQYF. The CDR3 region has the DNA TGCAGCGTTACCGGGACAGGGGCTAGTGAGCAGTACTTC.

The V call is TRBV15, the J call TRBJ2-7; possibly TRBD2 for D (6 bases). This CDR3 comprises 15 residues. The ends were cut back, 2 bases at V and 2 bases at J, with 13 bases in the middle. CDR1 is LNHNV and CDR2 is YYDKDF in the germline V gene (reference sequence). The CDR3 spells CATSRPGEFAYEQYF. CDR3 coding DNA: TGTGCCACCAGCAGACCGGGAGAATTCGCCTACGAGCAGTACTTC.

This clonotype was seen more than once but under ten times. The chain combines TRBV29-1 with TRBJ2-1; D remains ambiguous. Germline V lookup: CDR1 SQVTM, CDR2 ANQGSEA. V gave up 2 bases and J gave up 5 bases, with 7 bases separating them. The CDR3 loop spans 12 amino acids. This chain's CDR3 is CSVEPFNNEQFF. In DNA form, the CDR3 reads TGCAGCGTTGAACCCTTTAACAATGAGCAGTTCTTC.

This clonotype has ten or more counts. V and J are TRBV5-5 and TRBJ1-5; D is possibly TRBD1 (5 bases). The CDR3 consists of 16 residues. Trimming cost V 4 bases and J 2 bases, with 16 bases left between them. Germline V CDR1 and CDR2: SGHKS, YYEKEE (reference sequence). The CDR3 DNA reads as TGTGCCAGCAGCGTGACAGTTAACGATGGCAATCAGCCCCAGCATTTT. It encodes CASSVTVNDGNQPQHF.

This clonotype was seen many times. The chain joins TRBV7-3 to TRBJ2-1; 10 nucleotides align to TRBD2. The CDR3 is 16 residues long. After removal of 5 bases from V and 9 bases from J, the junction contained 13 bases not matched to a gene. Per the germline V gene, CDR1 is SGHTA and CDR2 is FQGTGA. The CDR3 sequence: CASSPRPVLAGAEQFF. Written as DNA, the CDR3 is TGTGCCAGCAGCCCACGACCGGTGCTAGCGGGAGCTGAGCAGTTCTTC.

This clonotype was picked up a small number of times. CDR3 sequence: CATREGQKNTGELFF. As DNA, the CDR3 is TGTGCCACCAGGGAGGGACAGAAGAACACCGGGGAGCTGTTTTTT. The V and J genes are TRBV24-1 and TRBJ2-2; maybe TRBD1 (7 bases). V shed 7 bases and J shed 1 base, with 12 bases lying between them. The CDR3 extends over 15 amino acids. Germline V gives CDR1 KGHDR, CDR2 SFDVKD.

The chain is built from TRBV11-2 and TRBJ2-1; D is uncertain. V was pared by 8 bases and J by 8 bases, with 10 bases between. The CDR3 extends over 11 amino acids. Germline CDR1 SGHAT, CDR2 FQNNGV. CDR3 sequence: CASAYSDEQFF. The CDR3 nucleotides read TGTGCCAGCGCCTACTCGGATGAGCAGTTCTTC.

V usage is TRBV12-3 or TRBV12-4 and J usage is TRBJ2-5, with D tentatively TRBD2 (6 bases). The CDR3 spans 14 residues. Trimming shortened V by 5 bases and J by 4 bases, and 14 bases separated the two germline ends. For the CDR3, the DNA is TGTGCCAGCAGTGTGCGACTAGTTTCAGAGACCCAGTACTTC. Translated, it gives CASSVRLVSETQYF.

This clonotype was recorded only once. CDR3 sequence: CASSPQGQRAAFF. Here the CDR3 DNA reads TGCGCCAGCAGCCCACAGGGTCAGCGTGCGGCTTTCTTT. The gene calls are TRBV4-1 and TRBJ1-1; D possibly corresponds to TRBD1 (6 bases). V was cut by 4 bases and J by 11 bases, with 17 bases left in between. CDR3 length: 13 amino acids. Germline CDR1 MGHRA, CDR2 YSYEKL.

This clonotype was found a few times. This chain uses TRBV5-1 with TRBJ2-4, with 8 bases matching TRBD1. Germline trimming cut 5 bases from V and 6 bases from J; bases unmatched to any gene: 4. Per the germline V gene, CDR1 is SGHRS and CDR2 is YFSETQ. This CDR3 has 13 amino acids. CDR3 DNA sequence: TGCGCCAGCAGTCCCGGGACAGGAAACATTCAGTACTTC. As protein: CASSPGTGNIQYF.

The sample holds a few counts of this clonotype. The chain recombines TRBV5-1 with TRBJ2-2, with 11 bases that match TRBD1. J gave up 7 bases and V 6 bases, and 8 bases lay outside the gene matches. The germline V gene encodes CDR1 SGHRS and CDR2 YFSETQ. CDR3 length: 15 amino acids. CDR3 amino acids: CASTPGQGDRGELFF. The CDR3 DNA sequence: TGCGCCAGCACTCCGGGACAGGGGGACCGCGGGGAGCTGTTTTTT.